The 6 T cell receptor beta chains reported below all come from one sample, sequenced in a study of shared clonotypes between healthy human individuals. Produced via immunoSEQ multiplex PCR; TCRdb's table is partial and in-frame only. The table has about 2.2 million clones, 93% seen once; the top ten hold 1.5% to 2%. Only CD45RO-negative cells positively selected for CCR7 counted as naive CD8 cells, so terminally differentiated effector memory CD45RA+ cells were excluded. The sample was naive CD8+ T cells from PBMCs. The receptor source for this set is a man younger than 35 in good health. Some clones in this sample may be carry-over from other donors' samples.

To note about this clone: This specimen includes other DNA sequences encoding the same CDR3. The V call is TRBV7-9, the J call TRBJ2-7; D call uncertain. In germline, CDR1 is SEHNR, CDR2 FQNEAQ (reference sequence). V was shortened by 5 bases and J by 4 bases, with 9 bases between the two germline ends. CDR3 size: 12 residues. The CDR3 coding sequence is TGTGCCAGCAGCCTAAACCAGTACGAGCAGTACTTC. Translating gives CASSLNQYEQYF.

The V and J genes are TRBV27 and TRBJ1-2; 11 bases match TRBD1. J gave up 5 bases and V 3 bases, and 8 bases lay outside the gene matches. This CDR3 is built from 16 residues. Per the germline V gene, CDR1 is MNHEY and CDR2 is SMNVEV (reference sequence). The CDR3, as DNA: TGTGCCAGCAGTTTGGGACCCGGGACAGGGGGGTATGGCTACACCTTC. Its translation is CASSLGPGTGGYGYTF.

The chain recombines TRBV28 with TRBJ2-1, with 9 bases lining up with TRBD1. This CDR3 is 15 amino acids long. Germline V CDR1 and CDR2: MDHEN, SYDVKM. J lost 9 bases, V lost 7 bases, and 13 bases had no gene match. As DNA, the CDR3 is TGTGCCAGCACCGGACGACAGGGGGTAACAAGTGAGCAGTTCTTC. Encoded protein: CASTGRQGVTSEQFF. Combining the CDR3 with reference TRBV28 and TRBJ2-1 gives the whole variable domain DVKVTQSSRYLVKRTGEKVFLECVQDMDHENMFWYRQDPGLGLRLIYFSYDVKMKEKGDIPEGYSVSREKKERFSLILESASTNQTSMYLCASTGRQGVTSEQFFGPGTRLTVL.

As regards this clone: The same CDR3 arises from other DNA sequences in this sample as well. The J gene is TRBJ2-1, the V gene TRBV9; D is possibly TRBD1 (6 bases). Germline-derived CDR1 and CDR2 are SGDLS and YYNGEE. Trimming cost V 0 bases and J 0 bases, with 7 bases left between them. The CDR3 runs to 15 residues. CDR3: CASSVVQGSYNEQFF. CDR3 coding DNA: TGTGCCAGCAGCGTAGTACAGGGCTCCTACAATGAGCAGTTCTTC.

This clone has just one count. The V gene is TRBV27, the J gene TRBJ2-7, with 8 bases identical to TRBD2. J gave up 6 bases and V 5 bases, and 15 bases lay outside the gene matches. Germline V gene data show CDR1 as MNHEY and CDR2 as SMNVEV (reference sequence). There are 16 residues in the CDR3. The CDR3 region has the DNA TGTGCCAGCAGTCCCTCTCGTGGAGCGGGAGTGGTCGAGCAGTACTTC. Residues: CASSPSRGAGVVEQYF.

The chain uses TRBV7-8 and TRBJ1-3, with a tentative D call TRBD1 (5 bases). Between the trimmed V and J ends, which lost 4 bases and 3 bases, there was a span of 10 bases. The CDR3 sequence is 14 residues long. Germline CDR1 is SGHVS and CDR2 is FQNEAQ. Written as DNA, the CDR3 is TGTGCCAGCAGCTCTGGGGCCAATGGAAACACCATATATTTT. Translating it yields CASSSGANGNTIYF. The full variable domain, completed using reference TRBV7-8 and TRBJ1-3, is GAGVSQSPRYKVAKRGQDVALRCDPISGHVSLFWYQQALGQGPEFLTYFQNEAQLDKSGLPSDRFFAERPEGSVSTLKIQRTQQEDSAVYLCASSSGANGNTIYFGEGSWLTVV.